The 21 T cell receptor beta chains in this list originate from one sample, sequenced in a study of CD8+ T cells in alopecia areata. Once RNA had been extracted, it was reverse transcribed into cDNA to act as the sequencing template. Clones were sequenced by immunoSEQ multiplex PCR, and TCRdb holds only the in-frame ones, with some missing. The table lists around 82,000 clones, just over 50% of them singletons. Sequencing used NKG2D-high CD8+ T cells sorted from blood. These receptors were obtained from a human donor with alopecia areata.

The CDR3 protein is CASSSYRGGEQYF. CDR3 in DNA: TGTGCCAGCAGCTCCTACAGGGGCGGCGAGCAGTACTTC. V gene TRBV14 combines with J gene TRBJ2-7; 7 bases agree with TRBD1. The J segment lost 6 bases and the V segment lost 5 bases, leaving 7 bases of the junction unmatched. Germline V gives CDR1 SGHDN, CDR2 FVKESK. CDR3 length: 13 residues.

The CDR3 spells CASSSGTGGPGANVLTF. CDR3 bases: TGTGCCAGCAGTTCCGGGACAGGGGGTCCTGGGGCCAACGTCCTGACTTTC. The chain combines TRBV27 with TRBJ2-6; 11 positions match TRBD1. Germline CDR1 and CDR2: MNHEY and SMNVEV (reference sequence). The J segment lost 2 bases and the V segment lost 4 bases, leaving 4 bases of the junction unmatched. The CDR3 has 17 residues. Drawing the rest from reference TRBV27 and TRBJ2-6, the complete variable domain is EAQVTQNPRYLITVTGKKLTVTCSQNMNHEYMSWYRQDPGLGLRQIYYSMNVEVTDKGDVPEGYKVSRKEKRNFPLILESPSPNQTSLYFCASSSGTGGPGANVLTFGAGSRLTVL.

This clone was recorded only once. This chain connects TRBV30 to TRBJ2-7; D gene unclear. Germline assignment: CDR1 GTSNPN and CDR2 SVGIG (reference sequence). The V end lost 3 bases, the J end lost 6 bases, and 12 bases lay between the germline ends. The CDR3 length is 12 residues. CDR3 bases: TGTGCCTGGAGCCCCAACCCACCCGAGCAGTACTTC. Its translation is CAWSPNPPEQYF.

In its sample, this clone was seen once. The chain employs TRBV12-5 and TRBJ2-1, with D possibly being TRBD1 (6 bases). The germline V gene has CDR1 LGHNT and CDR2 FRNRAP. The CDR3 covers 12 residues. Deletions cut 3 bases from V and 11 bases from J, with 11 bases between. The chain's CDR3 is CASGFGTTQQFF. CDR3 DNA sequence: TGTGCTAGTGGTTTTGGGACAACTCAGCAGTTCTTC.

In nucleotides, the CDR3 is TGCGCCAGCAGCCCCCCCACTCAACTCAATGAGCAGTTCTTC. Protein sequence: CASSPPTQLNEQFF. The rearrangement uses TRBV4-1 and TRBJ2-1; no reliable D call. The V and J ends lost 4 bases and 6 bases respectively, with 13 bases between them. CDR3 length: 14 residues. Germline values: CDR1 MGHRA, CDR2 YSYEKL.

The sample holds one count of this clone. This sequence joins TRBV5-4 and TRBJ2-3; TRBD2 matches 7 bases. The length of the CDR3 is 13 residues. Trimming cost V 8 bases and J 8 bases; bases outside gene matches: 11. CDR1 is SGHNT, CDR2 YYREEE, per germline (reference sequence). CDR3 sequence (DNA): TGTGCCAGTACCCCCGGGGAGGGTCGTACGCAGTATTTT. Translated: CASTPGEGRTQYF.

This clone is a singleton in its sample. This chain links TRBV7-8 with TRBJ2-5; 11 nucleotides align to TRBD1. V was pared by 5 bases and J by 3 bases, with 5 bases of the junction left unmatched. The CDR3 length is 15 residues. The germline CDR1 and CDR2 sequences are SGHVS and FQNEAQ. The CDR3 DNA follows: TGTGCCAGCAGCCTGGAGGGACAGGGGGAAGAGACCCAGTACTTC. This encodes CASSLEGQGEETQYF.

The chain recombines TRBV30 with TRBJ2-1; D is perhaps TRBD2 (6 bases). CDR3 length: 11 residues. Trimming stripped 4 bases from V and 10 bases from J, with 11 bases between. Germline loops: CDR1 GTSNPN, CDR2 SVGIG (reference sequence). CDR3 protein: CAWTFGGEQFF. The CDR3, as DNA: TGTGCCTGGACCTTTGGAGGGGAGCAGTTCTTC.

The rearrangement joins TRBV29-1 to TRBJ1-3, with D uncertain. The CDR3 is 16 amino acids. The germline V gene has CDR1 SQVTM and CDR2 ANQGSEA. V shed 1 base and J shed 0 bases, with 13 bases lying between them. CDR3 coding DNA: TGCAGCGTTGAAGGTGGCAGCTCCATCTCTGGAAACACCATATATTTT. Translated, it gives CSVEGGSSISGNTIYF.

This sequence joins TRBV6-5 and TRBJ1-2, with D perhaps TRBD1 (6 bases). This CDR3 has 15 residues. V was cut by 6 bases and J by 0 bases, with 14 bases left in between. Per the germline V gene, CDR1 is MNHEY and CDR2 is SVGAGI. CDR3 protein: CASSGGGDSNYGYTF. Here the CDR3 DNA reads TGTGCCAGCAGCGGAGGGGGTGACTCTAACTATGGCTACACCTTC.

The gene calls are TRBV19 and TRBJ2-1; TRBD2 matches 7 bases. The V segment lost 5 bases and the J segment 3 bases; nucleotides outside the gene matches: 7. CDR3 length equals 15 residues. Germline V lookup: CDR1 LNHDA, CDR2 SQIVND (reference sequence). CDR3 sequence: CASSPSSGGYNEQFF. Written as DNA, the CDR3 is TGTGCCAGTAGTCCGTCTAGCGGAGGCTACAATGAGCAGTTCTTC.

The rearrangement joins TRBV27 to TRBJ1-5, with D perhaps matching TRBD1 (5 bases). The ends were cut back, 4 bases at V and 11 bases at J, with 12 bases in the middle. This CDR3 is built from 12 residues. Germline CDR1 is MNHEY and CDR2 is SMNVEV (reference sequence). The CDR3 region has the DNA TGTGCCAGCAGTTCAAATTTAGGGGCCCAGCATTTT. It specifies CASSSNLGAQHF.

This chain uses TRBV27 with TRBJ1-2; D perhaps matches TRBD1 (5 bases). Trimming cost V 7 bases and J 9 bases, with 12 bases left between them. Germline CDR1 is MNHEY and CDR2 is SMNVEV (reference sequence). This CDR3 spans 11 amino acids. CDR3 sequence (DNA): TGTGCCAGCAAAAAAGAGGGGAGCTACACCTTC. As protein: CASKKEGSYTF.

This clone appeared a few times. The chain has TRBV28 and TRBJ1-5; possible D gene TRBD1, 5 bases. Germline values: CDR1 MDHEN, CDR2 SYDVKM. The CDR3 runs 13 residues. V lost 10 bases, J lost 6 bases, and 16 bases lay in between. CDR3 nucleotide sequence: TGTGCCACGGCCTCAGGGTTGGGTCAGCCCCAGCATTTT. Translation gives CATASGLGQPQHF.

The genes are TRBV13 and TRBJ1-1, with no clear D. The CDR3 contains 15 residues. Germline V gives CDR1 PRHDT, CDR2 FYEKMQ (reference sequence). With 5 bases removed from V and 0 bases from J, the gap between germline ends came to 13 bases. The CDR3 sequence is CASSGLGRVNTEAFF. CDR3 sequence (DNA): TGTGCCAGCAGCGGACTGGGAAGGGTGAACACTGAAGCTTTCTTT.

The chain is built from TRBV29-1 and TRBJ2-5; 9 nucleotides match TRBD2. Trimming removed 3 bases from V and 2 bases from J; junction bases left unmatched: 7. This CDR3 has 15 amino acids. From germline, CDR1 is SQVTM and CDR2 ANQGSEA. CDR3 DNA: TGCAGCGTTGATTTGGCGGCGGGAGGGCAAGAGACCCAGTACTTC. This encodes CSVDLAAGGQETQYF.

The table lists this clone with a few counts. The V gene is TRBV29-1, the J gene TRBJ1-2; D is unclear. The CDR3 runs 11 residues. The V and J ends lost 0 bases and 11 bases respectively, with 10 bases between them. Germline lookup yields CDR1 SQVTM and CDR2 ANQGSEA. CDR3 in amino acids: CSVEEQTTYTF. The CDR3 nucleotides read TGCAGCGTTGAAGAACAGACAACGTACACCTTC.

The DNA of the CDR3 is TGTGCCTGGAGTGTAGCCGAGAACACTGAAGCTTTCTTT. Residues: CAWSVAENTEAFF. The chain recombines TRBV30 with TRBJ1-1; D is unclear. This CDR3 contains 13 residues. Per the germline V gene, CDR1 is GTSNPN and CDR2 is SVGIG (reference sequence). The V end was cut by 0 bases, the J end by 1 base, with 6 bases between.

The chain uses TRBV9 and TRBJ2-7, with D perhaps matching TRBD1 or TRBD2 (5 bases each). CDR3 size: 13 residues. The germline V and J ends were trimmed by 7 bases and 2 bases, with 13 bases remaining between them. Per germline, CDR1 SGDLS and CDR2 YYNGEE. CDR3 sequence (DNA): TGTGCCAGCTCCCGGGGCATCGCCTACGAGCAGTACTTC. This gives the protein CASSRGIAYEQYF.

The gene calls are TRBV29-1 and TRBJ2-2; no clear D. The CDR3 extends over 12 amino acids. V dropped 6 bases and J dropped 1 base, with 6 bases sitting between them. Per the germline V gene, CDR1 is SQVTM and CDR2 is ANQGSEA. CDR3 sequence (DNA): TGCAGCGTCACAGAGAACACCGGGGAGCTGTTTTTT. Amino acid sequence: CSVTENTGELFF.

This clone was seen more than once but under ten times. V usage is TRBV2 and J usage is TRBJ2-5, with D hard to call. With 3 bases removed from V and 5 bases from J, the gap between germline ends came to 4 bases. The CDR3 has 11 residues. CDR1 SNHLY and CDR2 FYNNEI come from the germline V gene. The CDR3 nucleotides are TGTGCCAGCAGTGACTATGAGACCCAGTACTTC. It yields the protein CASSDYETQYF.